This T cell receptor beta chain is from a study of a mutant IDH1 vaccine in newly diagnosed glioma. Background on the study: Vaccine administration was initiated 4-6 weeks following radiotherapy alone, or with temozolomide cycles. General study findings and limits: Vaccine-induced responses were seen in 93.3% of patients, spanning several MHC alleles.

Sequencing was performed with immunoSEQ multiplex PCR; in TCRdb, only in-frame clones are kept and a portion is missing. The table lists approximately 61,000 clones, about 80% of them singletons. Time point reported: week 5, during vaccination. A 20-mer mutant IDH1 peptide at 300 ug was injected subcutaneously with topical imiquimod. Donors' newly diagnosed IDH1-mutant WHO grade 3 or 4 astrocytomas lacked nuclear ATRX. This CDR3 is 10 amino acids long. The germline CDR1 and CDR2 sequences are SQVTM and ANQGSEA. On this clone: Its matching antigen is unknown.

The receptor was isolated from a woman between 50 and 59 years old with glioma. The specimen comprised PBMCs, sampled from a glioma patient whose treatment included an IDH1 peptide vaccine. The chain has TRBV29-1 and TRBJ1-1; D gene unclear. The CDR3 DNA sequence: TGCAGTGTGGGAAACACTGAAGCTTTCTTT. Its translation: CSVGNTEAFF.